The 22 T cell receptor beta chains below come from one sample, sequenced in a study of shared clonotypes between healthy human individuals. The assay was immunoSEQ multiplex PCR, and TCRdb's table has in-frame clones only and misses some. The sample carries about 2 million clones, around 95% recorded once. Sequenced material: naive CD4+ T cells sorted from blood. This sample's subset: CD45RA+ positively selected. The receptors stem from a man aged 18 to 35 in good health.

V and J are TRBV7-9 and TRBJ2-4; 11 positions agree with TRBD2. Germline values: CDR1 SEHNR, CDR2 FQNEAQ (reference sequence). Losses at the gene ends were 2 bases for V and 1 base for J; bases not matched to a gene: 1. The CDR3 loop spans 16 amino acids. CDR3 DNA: TGTGCCAGCAGCTTAATAGCGGGAGGGGCCAAAAACATTCAGTACTTC. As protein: CASSLIAGGAKNIQYF.

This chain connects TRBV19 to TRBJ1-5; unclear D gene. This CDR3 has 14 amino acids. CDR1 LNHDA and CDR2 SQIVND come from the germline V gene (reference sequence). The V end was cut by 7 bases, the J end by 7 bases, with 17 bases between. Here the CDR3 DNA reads TGTGCCAGTAACCTAAAACAGCTGGGGCAGCCCCAGCATTTT. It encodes CASNLKQLGQPQHF.

CDR3 coding DNA: TGTGCCACCAGCAGAGTGAGAGAGACCCAGTACTTC. Its protein is CATSRVRETQYF. The genes are TRBV15 and TRBJ2-5, with unresolved D. V lost 1 base, J lost 4 bases, and 4 bases lay in between. CDR1 and CDR2 from the germline V gene are LNHNV and YYDKDF (reference sequence). The CDR3 contains 12 residues.

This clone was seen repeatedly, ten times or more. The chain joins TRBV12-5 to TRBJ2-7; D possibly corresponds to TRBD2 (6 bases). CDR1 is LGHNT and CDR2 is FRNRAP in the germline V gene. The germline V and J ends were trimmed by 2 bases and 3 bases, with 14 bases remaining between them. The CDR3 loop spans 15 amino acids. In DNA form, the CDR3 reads TGTGCTAGTGGTTTGACCCGACTAGTTTACTACGAGCAGTACTTC. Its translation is CASGLTRLVYYEQYF.

The chain's CDR3 is CASSRIRDRNSPLHF. CDR3 sequence (DNA): TGTGCCAGCAGTCGTATCAGGGACAGAAATTCACCCCTCCACTTT. V and J are TRBV2 and TRBJ1-6, with 7 bases lining up with TRBD1. After removal of 5 bases from V and 7 bases from J, the junction contained 8 bases not matched to a gene. This CDR3 contains 15 residues. CDR1 SNHLY and CDR2 FYNNEI come from the germline V gene.

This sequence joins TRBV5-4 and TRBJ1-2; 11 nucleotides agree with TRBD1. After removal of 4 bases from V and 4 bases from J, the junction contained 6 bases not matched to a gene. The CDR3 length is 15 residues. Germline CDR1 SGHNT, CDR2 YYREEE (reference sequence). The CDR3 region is CASSAWTGGVYGYTF. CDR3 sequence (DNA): TGTGCCAGCAGCGCCTGGACAGGGGGCGTCTATGGCTACACCTTC.

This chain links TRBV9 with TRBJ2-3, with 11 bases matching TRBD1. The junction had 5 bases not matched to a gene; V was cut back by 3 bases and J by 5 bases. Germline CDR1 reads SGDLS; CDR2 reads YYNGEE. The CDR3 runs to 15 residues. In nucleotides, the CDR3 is TGTGCCAGCAGCGCGGACAGGGGGCTCATAGATACGCAGTATTTT. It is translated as CASSADRGLIDTQYF.

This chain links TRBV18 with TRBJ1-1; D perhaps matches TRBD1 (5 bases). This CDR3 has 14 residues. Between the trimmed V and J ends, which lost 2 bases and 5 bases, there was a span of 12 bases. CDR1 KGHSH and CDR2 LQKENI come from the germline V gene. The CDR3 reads CASSPGRERTEAFF. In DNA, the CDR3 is TGTGCCAGCTCACCAGGCAGGGAGCGTACTGAAGCTTTCTTT.

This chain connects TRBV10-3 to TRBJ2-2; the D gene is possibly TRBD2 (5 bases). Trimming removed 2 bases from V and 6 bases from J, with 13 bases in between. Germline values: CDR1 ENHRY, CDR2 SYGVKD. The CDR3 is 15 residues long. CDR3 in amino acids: CAISEGLPGSGELFF. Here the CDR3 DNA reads TGTGCCATCAGTGAGGGACTGCCGGGCTCCGGGGAGCTGTTTTTT.

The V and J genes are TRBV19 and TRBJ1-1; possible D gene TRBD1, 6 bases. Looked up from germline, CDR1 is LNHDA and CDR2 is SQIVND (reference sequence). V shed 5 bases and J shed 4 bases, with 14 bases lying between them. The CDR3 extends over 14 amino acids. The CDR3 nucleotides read TGTGCCAGTAGTGCAACCACAGGGTTCACTGAAGCTTTCTTT. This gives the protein CASSATTGFTEAFF. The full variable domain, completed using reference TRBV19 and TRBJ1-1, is DGGITQSPKYLFRKEGQNVTLSCEQNLNHDAMYWYRQDPGQGLRLIYYSQIVNDFQKGDIAEGYSVSREKKESFPLTVTSAQKNPTAFYLCASSATTGFTEAFFGQGTRLTVV.

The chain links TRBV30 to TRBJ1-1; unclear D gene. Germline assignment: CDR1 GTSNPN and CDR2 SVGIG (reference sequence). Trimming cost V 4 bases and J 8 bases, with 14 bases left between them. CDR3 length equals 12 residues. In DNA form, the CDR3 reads TGTGCCTGGACCACCTGGATCGGGGAAGCTTTCTTT. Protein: CAWTTWIGEAFF.

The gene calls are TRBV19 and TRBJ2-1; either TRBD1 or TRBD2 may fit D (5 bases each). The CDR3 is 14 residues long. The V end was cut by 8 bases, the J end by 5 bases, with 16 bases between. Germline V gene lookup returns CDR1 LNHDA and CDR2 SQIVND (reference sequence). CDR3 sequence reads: CASQKGRDDNEQFF. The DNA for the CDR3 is TGTGCCAGTCAAAAGGGTAGGGACGACAATGAGCAGTTCTTC.

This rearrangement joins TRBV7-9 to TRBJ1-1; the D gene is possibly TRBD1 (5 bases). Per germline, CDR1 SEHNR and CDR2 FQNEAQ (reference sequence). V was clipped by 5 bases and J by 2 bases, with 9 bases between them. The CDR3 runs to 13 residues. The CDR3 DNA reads TGTGCCAGCAGCAGACAGCAAAACACTGAAGCTTTCTTT. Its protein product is CASSRQQNTEAFF. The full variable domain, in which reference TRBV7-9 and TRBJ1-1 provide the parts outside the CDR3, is DTGVSQNPRHKITKRGQNVTFRCDPISEHNRLYWYRQTLGQGPEFLTYFQNEAQLEKSRLLSDRFSAERPKGSFSTLEIQRTEQGDSAMYLCASSRQQNTEAFFGQGTRLTVV.

This chain's CDR3 is CASSPRTSGNMEQFF. CDR3 sequence (DNA): TGTGCCAGCTCACCCAGGACTAGCGGGAATATGGAGCAGTTCTTC. The chain recombines TRBV18 with TRBJ2-1, with 12 bases aligning to TRBD2. This CDR3 has 15 residues. Germline V gene sequence: CDR1 KGHSH, CDR2 LQKENI. J lost 10 bases, V lost 3 bases, and 7 bases had no gene match.

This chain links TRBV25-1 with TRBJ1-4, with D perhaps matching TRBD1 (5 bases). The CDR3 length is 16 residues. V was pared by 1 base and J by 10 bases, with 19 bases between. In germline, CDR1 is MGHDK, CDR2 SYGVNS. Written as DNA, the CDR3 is TGTGCCAGCAGTGAATCTCCTGTGGGGCAGGGTGGAAAACTGTTTTTT. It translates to CASSESPVGQGGKLFF.

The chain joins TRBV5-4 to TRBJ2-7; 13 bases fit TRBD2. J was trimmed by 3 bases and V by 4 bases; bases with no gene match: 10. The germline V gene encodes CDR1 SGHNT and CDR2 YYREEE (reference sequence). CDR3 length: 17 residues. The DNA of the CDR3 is TGTGCCAGCAGCGCCGGACTAGCGGGAGCACAGGGCTACGAGCAGTACTTC. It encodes CASSAGLAGAQGYEQYF.

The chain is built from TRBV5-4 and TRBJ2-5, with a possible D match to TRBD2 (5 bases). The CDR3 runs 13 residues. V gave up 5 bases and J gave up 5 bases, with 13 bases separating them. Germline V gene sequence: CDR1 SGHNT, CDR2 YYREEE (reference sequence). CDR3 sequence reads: CASRLAWEETQYF. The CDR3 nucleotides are TGTGCCAGCAGGCTGGCCTGGGAGGAGACCCAGTACTTC.

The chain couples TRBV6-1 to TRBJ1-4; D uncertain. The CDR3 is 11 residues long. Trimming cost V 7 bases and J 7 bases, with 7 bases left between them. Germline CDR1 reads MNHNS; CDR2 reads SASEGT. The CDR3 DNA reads TGTGCCAGCATTAGACTTGAAAAACTGTTTTTT. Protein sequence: CASIRLEKLFF.

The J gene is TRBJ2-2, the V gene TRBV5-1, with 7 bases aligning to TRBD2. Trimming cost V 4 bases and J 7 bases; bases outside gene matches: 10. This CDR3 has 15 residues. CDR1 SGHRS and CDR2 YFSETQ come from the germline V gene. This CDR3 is CASSVGTSSGGELFF. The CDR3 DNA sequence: TGCGCCAGCAGCGTAGGAACCTCTAGCGGCGGGGAGCTGTTTTTT.

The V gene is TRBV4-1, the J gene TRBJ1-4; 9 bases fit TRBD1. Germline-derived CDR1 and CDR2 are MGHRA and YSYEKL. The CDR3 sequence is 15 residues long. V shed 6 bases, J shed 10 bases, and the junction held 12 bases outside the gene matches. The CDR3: CASSRTGGDGGKLFF. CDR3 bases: TGCGCCAGCAGTCGCACAGGGGGCGACGGGGGAAAACTGTTTTTT.

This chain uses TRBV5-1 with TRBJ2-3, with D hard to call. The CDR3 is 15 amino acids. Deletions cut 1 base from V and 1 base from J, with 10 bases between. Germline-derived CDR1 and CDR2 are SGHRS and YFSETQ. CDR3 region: CASSLLARGTDTQYF. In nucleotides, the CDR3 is TGCGCCAGCAGCTTGCTTGCTCGGGGCACAGATACGCAGTATTTT.

The CDR3 loop is CASSPIPRGGNSPLHF. The CDR3 DNA is TGTGCCAGCAGCCCTATCCCCAGGGGAGGTAATTCACCCCTCCACTTT. The rearrangement links TRBV27 to TRBJ1-6; a possible D gene is TRBD1 (6 bases). Per the germline V gene, CDR1 is MNHEY and CDR2 is SMNVEV (reference sequence). There are 16 residues in the CDR3. Trimming removed 6 bases from V and 6 bases from J, with 18 bases in between.